Listed below are T cell receptor beta chains from one sample, sequenced in a study of T cells expressing NK-cell markers. For each CDR3 protein, TCRdb gives one entry from its re-call of the 5' RACE reads, without DNA. Found here are about 260,000 distinct CDR3 sequences; the top ten clones hold 4.2%. Sequenced sample: blood T cells: a sorted CD56 or NKG2C T cell subset, CD4+ or CD8+ T cells, or bulk PBMC T cells (not recorded which). The source of these receptors is a woman between 18 and 75 years old in good health. CDR3s include the opening cysteine and the closing phenylalanine or tryptophan. The order of the fields is V gene, J gene, CDR3 protein.

TRBV30	TRBJ1-2	CAWSAWDRPTIIF
TRBV5-1	TRBJ2-3	CASSLDRGTDTQYF
TRBV20-1	TRBJ1-4	CSARGGKGEKLFF
TRBV7-2	TRBJ2-1	CASSLMSGNEQFF
TRBV12-3/TRBV12-4	TRBJ1-6	CASRLTGGENSPLHF
TRBV5-1	TRBJ1-6	CASSLEGTNNSPLHF
TRBV4-2	TRBJ2-3	CASSQGRAGTDTQYF
TRBV5-1	TRBJ1-2	CASSSRQGASYGYTF
TRBV5-5	TRBJ1-2	CASSAANYGYTF
TRBV12-3/TRBV12-4	TRBJ1-1	CASSLTGGRWAFF
TRBV4-2	TRBJ1-1	CASSQGDRGQNTEAFF
TRBV7-2	TRBJ1-2	CASSARERGLGYTF
TRBV10-3	TRBJ2-7	CAISPGTRGYEQYF
TRBV5-1	TRBJ2-1	CASSPARGRGLYNEQFF
TRBV29-1	TRBJ1-1	CSHRANTEAFF
TRBV28	TRBJ2-1	CASRASDNEQFF
TRBV20-1	TRBJ2-7	CSASLGGPYEQYF
TRBV6-5	TRBJ2-3	CASSSQTSLADTQYF
TRBV7-9	TRBJ2-5	CASSSRIGETQYF
TRBV5-1	TRBJ1-2	CASSLSVNYGYTF
TRBV27	TRBJ1-1	CASSPGYGTEAFF
TRBV18	TRBJ2-7	CASSPASVAYEQYF
TRBV29-1	TRBJ2-5	CSVLRWLVDGGQGAWETQYF
TRBV9	TRBJ2-5	CASSVGGPDQETQYF
TRBV7-2	TRBJ2-5	CASSLAPTKTQYF
TRBV3-1	TRBJ1-2	CASSLLGRPDEDGYTF
TRBV6-6	TRBJ1-6	CASSPQAGSPLHF
TRBV12-3/TRBV12-4	TRBJ2-7	CASSLDGLSYEQYF
TRBV15	TRBJ1-5	CATSRGGLRQPQHF
TRBV7-2	TRBJ2-5	CASSLDLSETQYF
TRBV12-3/TRBV12-4	TRBJ1-2	CASSSQGGRINYGYTF
TRBV5-4	TRBJ1-6	CASSLDRSNSPLHF
TRBV7-2	TRBJ2-7	CASSLGARAGYEQYF
TRBV12-3/TRBV12-4	TRBJ2-2	CASSLAGGITGELFF
TRBV5-1	TRBJ1-4	CASSSWTVGNEKLFF
TRBV29-1	TRBJ2-1	CSVEDLGLAGKRDEQFF
TRBV10-2	TRBJ1-6	CASSETGGNNSPLHF
TRBV20-1	TRBJ2-5	CSAKTQGTETQYF
TRBV20-1	TRBJ1-1	CSAMRQLGGYGIGTEAFF
TRBV29-1	TRBJ1-5	CSVALSGNQPQHF
TRBV6-2/TRBV6-3	TRBJ1-2	CASSFETDYGYTF
TRBV6-5	TRBJ1-1	CASSYGQAIMNTEAFF
TRBV29-1	TRBJ1-4	CSVALRDRVGKLFF
TRBV6-1	TRBJ1-2	CGSSSGTGASNGYTF
TRBV18	TRBJ2-1	CASSPTAGGGHNEQFF
TRBV4-3	TRBJ1-2	CASSQDPRQARYGYTF
TRBV6-1	TRBJ2-5	CASSAHRTTIIWTQYF
TRBV20-1	TRBJ2-3	CSARRTGVGTDTQYF
TRBV6-2/TRBV6-3	TRBJ2-2	CASKSTANTGELFF
TRBV6-2/TRBV6-3	TRBJ1-1	CASTEGGTGVLYTEAFF
TRBV6-5	TRBJ1-5	CASSYSTDNQPQHF
TRBV18	TRBJ2-5	CASSRQGSQETQYF
TRBV12-3/TRBV12-4	TRBJ2-7	CASSLSLGRGEQYF
TRBV20-1	TRBJ2-5	CSAKRTTQQETQYF
TRBV9	TRBJ2-1	CASSVLAGGPWGDNEQFF
TRBV12-3/TRBV12-4	TRBJ2-2	CASSLGRTNTGELFF
TRBV20-1	TRBJ2-1	CSARLAGVYNEQFF
TRBV5-4	TRBJ2-1	CASSPITLMGEQFF
TRBV6-2/TRBV6-3	TRBJ2-1	CASSYGRILLLNEQFF